Listed below are T cell receptor beta chains from one sample, sequenced in a study of shared clonotypes between healthy human individuals. Sequencing used immunoSEQ multiplex PCR; TCRdb keeps in-frame clones, though not all of them. The sample lists approximately 840,000 clones, about 96% occurring once. The sequenced material came from naive CD8+ T cells sorted from blood. These receptors were taken from a man aged 25 to 40 in good health. Both conserved end residues are part of each CDR3. A D gene is named only where the DNA matches it firmly. Clone sizes are given selectively: once, few, many, or a class where the clone is expanded.

v_call	j_call	cdr3_length	d_call	clone_size	cdr3_nt	cdr3_aa
TRBV6-5	TRBJ1-2	14	NA	few	TGTGCCAGCAGTTACGGGGGGGTTAACTATGGCTACACCTTC	CASSYGGVNYGYTF
TRBV21-1	TRBJ2-1	17	NA	NA	TGTGCCAGCAGCAATCCGGAGGGTCGCAGCTCCTACAATGAGCAGTTCTTC	CASSNPEGRSSYNEQFF
TRBV19	TRBJ1-1	15	NA	NA	TGTGCCAGTAGTCCCTCGGGGGGACCGAACACTGAAGCTTTCTTT	CASSPSGGPNTEAFF
TRBV6-5	TRBJ1-4	14	NA	NA	TGTGCCAGCAGTTACACAGTAAGAAATGAAAAACTGTTTTTT	CASSYTVRNEKLFF
TRBV9	TRBJ2-7	15	NA	NA	TGTGCCAGCAGCCCTGGACCGACCGACTCCTACGAGCAGTACTTC	CASSPGPTDSYEQYF
TRBV11-2	TRBJ2-1	15	NA	NA	TGTGCCAGCAGCGTTCGGGTAGGAGACTACAATGAGCAGTTCTTC	CASSVRVGDYNEQFF
TRBV6-6	TRBJ1-4	14	TRBD1	NA	TGTGCCAGCAGTGGACAGGGGGCTCGGGAAAAACTGTTTTTT	CASSGQGAREKLFF
TRBV5-1	TRBJ2-1	14	TRBD1	once	TGCGCCAGCAGCTTCAGGGGGACCTACAATGAGCAGTTCTTC	CASSFRGTYNEQFF
TRBV29-1	TRBJ2-1	14	NA	NA	TGCAGCGTCAACCCCGCGGGGAGCGAAACACGGGAGTTCTTC	CSVNPAGSETREFF
TRBV6-5	TRBJ2-7	12	NA	NA	TGTGCCAGCACAGAGTGGACGGGCGAGCAGTACTTC	CASTEWTGEQYF
TRBV7-7	TRBJ2-1	16	NA	few	TGTGCTAGGCTAGGGGGGGCTACTAGCTCCTACAATGAGCAGTTCTTC	CARLGGATSSYNEQFF